This record looks at one T cell receptor (beta chain) sequence and its context. This clonotype was observed at least ten times. Its recognized antigen is unknown. Base qualities were left out, and no much larger clone turns up one base away. Sequencer: Illumina HiSeq 2500. Quantitative 5'-RACE with molecular barcodes was used to prepare TCR beta libraries. For the original study's pipeline: A new computational method based on a probabilistic model of VDJ rearrangement was used to identify disease-linked TCR variants. The public reads were quality trimmed at Q25 with fastp and then assembled into clones with MiXCR by TCRdb, keeping productive beta chains. Merged by CDR3 protein, the rows form single entries marked with the most common genes and DNA. These V and J calls originate from TCRdb's pipeline instead of the authors' own analysis. Within this sample are some 150,000 distinct CDR3 sequences, with about an eighth of them counted one time only. The ten biggest clones cover about 4% of the sample.

The CDR3 contains 13 residues, cysteine and phenylalanine counted. The kept DNA is CDR3 alone, 39 bases in frame from the first base. The germline V gene (reference sequence) sets CDR1 to SGHKS and CDR2 to YYEKEE. The V and J ends are trimmed by 2 bases and 9 bases, leaving 12 bases between them. The data derive from a study of CD8 T cells in ankylosing spondylitis (dated by TCRdb to 2015 to 2018). With respect to the entire study: T cell receptor beta repertoires were profiled in healthy donors and ankylosing spondylitis patients so that disease-linked TCR variants could be found. Samples of peripheral blood were taken, and for ankylosing spondylitis patients, synovial fluid was collected as well. The whole study cohort included under 140 healthy donors and about two dozen ankylosing spondylitis patients. On the study overall, not on this receptor specifically: Some motif variants had previously been reported in the synovial fluid and blood of reactive arthritis patients, which suggests shared mechanisms of disease initiation. A TCR beta motif made up of several highly homologous amino acid variants appeared to be characteristic of blood from ankylosing spondylitis patients. In peripheral blood, the disease-linked clones were found at relatively low frequencies and had a CD8+ phenotype. According to the report, matched synovial fluid samples from ankylosing spondylitis patients were significantly enriched for the disease-linked clones.

Material for sequencing was blood, either unsorted or a sorted T cell fraction (not recorded which). The receptor was isolated from a female donor with ankylosing spondylitis or in good health (not recorded which). Recombination connected TRBV5-5 to TRBJ1-5; D gene: possibly TRBD1, on 5 matching bases. The DNA sequence reads TGTGCCAGCAGCTTCCCAGGTGGGGGGCCCCAGCATTTT. Its product reads: CASSFPGGGPQHF. Where the CDR3 stops, the reference TRBV5-5 and TRBJ1-5 genes take over; the full variable domain is DAGVTQSPTHLIKTRGQQVTLRCSPISGHKSVSWYQQVLGQGPQFIFQYYEKEERGRGNFPDRFSARQFPNYSSELNVNALLLGDSALYLCASSFPGGGPQHFGDGTRLSIL.